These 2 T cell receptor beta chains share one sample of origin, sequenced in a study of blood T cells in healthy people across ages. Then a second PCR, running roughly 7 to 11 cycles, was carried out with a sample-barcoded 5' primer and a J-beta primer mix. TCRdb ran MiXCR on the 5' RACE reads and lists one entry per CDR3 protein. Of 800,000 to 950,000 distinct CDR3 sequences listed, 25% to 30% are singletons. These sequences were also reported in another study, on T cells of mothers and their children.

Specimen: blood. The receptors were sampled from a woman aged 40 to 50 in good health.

This CDR3 is CSAKEGGDYGYTF. The CDR3 DNA reads as TGCAGTGCTAAAGAGGGGGGGGACTATGGCTACACCTTC. The chain employs TRBV20-1 and TRBJ1-2, with TRBD1 as a possible D gene (6 bases). Germline V gene data show CDR1 as DFQATT and CDR2 as SNEGSKA (reference sequence). The CDR3 length is 13 residues. Trimming removed 4 bases at V and 3 bases at J, with 12 bases between.

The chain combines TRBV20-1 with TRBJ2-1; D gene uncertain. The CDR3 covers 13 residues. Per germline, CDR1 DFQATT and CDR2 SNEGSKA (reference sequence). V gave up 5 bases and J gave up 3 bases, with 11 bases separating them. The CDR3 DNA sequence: TGCAGTGCTTGGCGTCGGAACTACAATGAGCAGTTCTTC. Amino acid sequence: CSAWRRNYNEQFF.